The clone carrying this T cell receptor (beta chain) was found many times. The data derive from a study of T-cell memory formation after mild COVID-19. TCRdb processed the 5' RACE reads anew with MiXCR; each CDR3 protein has one entry. This table holds over 300,000 distinct CDR3 sequences, less than 25% found once. The V gene end was trimmed by 5 bases and the J gene end by 2 bases; junction bases not matched to a gene: 3. Germline V gene data show CDR1 as LNHDA and CDR2 as SQIVND (reference sequence). The CDR3 consists of 14 residues. The TCR sequence derives from a man aged 18 to 29 who had mild COVID-19 (a few samples of this study predate the infection). Cell type and time point are not known. Source material: PBMCs or a T cell subset sorted from them (not recorded which). The rearrangement joins TRBV19 to TRBJ1-2; TRBD1 agrees at 9 bases. The CDR3 is CASSSGQGNYGYTF. CDR3 bases: TGTGCCAGTAGTTCCGGACAGGGGAACTATGGCTACACCTTC.